The rows below give T cell receptor beta chains drawn from one sample of a study of blood T cell repertoires in COVID-19. Repertoires were generated with immunoSEQ multiplex PCR, while TCRdb's copy carries only in-frame clones and drops some. The data show about 210,000 clones, 60% to 85% seen once. Sequences were obtained from peripheral blood. The receptors were sampled from a woman in her sixties or seventies with acute or convalescent COVID-19. CDR3s leave out the opening cysteine and the closing phenylalanine or tryptophan. Fields, in order: V gene, clone size, CDR3 protein. Clone size is stated in some rows and not others, as once, few, many or a class when expanded.

TRBV5-6,NA,ASSLVEGSGYT
TRBV19,NA,ASTKSQGNEKLF
TRBV5-1,NA,ASSPDRTTGGQY
TRBV30,NA,AWSVATYEQY
TRBV3-1/TRBV3-2,NA,ASSLGTSGDYEQY
TRBV6-1,many,ASSALQGISGNTIY
TRBV30,NA,AWSRKQSYEQY
TRBV7-9,NA,ASSVDGTNTGELF
TRBV29-1,once,SVEDPAGAPGELF
TRBV6-1,NA,ASSEPTRDYASTDTQY
TRBV14,NA,ASSPAGANVLT
TRBV3-1/TRBV3-2,many,ASSQVNGEQY
TRBV6-5,NA,ASSNLWVRKTQY
TRBV29-1,NA,SVERGGHGTQY
TRBV5-1,NA,ASSLASGAREKLF
TRBV5-1,NA,ASSQFTGGTTSTDTQY
TRBV19,NA,ASSVSSGTGGYNYGYT
TRBV10-2,NA,ASRDSIYNGELF
TRBV29-1,few,SVVRDRVAKNIQY
TRBV5-1,NA,ASSLETGRNQPQH
TRBV3-1/TRBV3-2,NA,ASSPRGQGGGYT
TRBV7-2,NA,ASTRARGQGYNEQF
TRBV12-3/TRBV12-4,few,ASCQSETQY
TRBV19,NA,ASSTIRASGANVLT